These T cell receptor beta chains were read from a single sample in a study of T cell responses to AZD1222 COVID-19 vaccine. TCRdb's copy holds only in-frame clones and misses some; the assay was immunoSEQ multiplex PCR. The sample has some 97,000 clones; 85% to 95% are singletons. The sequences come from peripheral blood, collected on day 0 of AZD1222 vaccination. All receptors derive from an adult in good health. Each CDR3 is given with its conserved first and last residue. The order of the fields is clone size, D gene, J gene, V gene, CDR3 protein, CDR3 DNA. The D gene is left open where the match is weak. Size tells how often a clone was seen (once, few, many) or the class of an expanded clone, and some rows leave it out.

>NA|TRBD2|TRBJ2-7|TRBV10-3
CAISVTSVQVGEQYF
TGTGCCATCAGTGTGACTAGCGTCCAGGTCGGCGAGCAGTACTTC
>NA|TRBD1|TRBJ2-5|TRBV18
CASSPRTGGQETQYF
TGTGCCAGCTCACCACGGACAGGGGGGCAAGAGACCCAGTACTTC
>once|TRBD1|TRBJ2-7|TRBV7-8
CASSRTGDEQYF
TGTGCCAGCAGCCGCACAGGGGACGAGCAGTACTTC
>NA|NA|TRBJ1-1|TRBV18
CASSPVDTDTEAFF
TGTGCCAGCTCACCAGTGGACACAGACACTGAAGCTTTCTTT
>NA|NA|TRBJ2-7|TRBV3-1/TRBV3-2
CASSQGVDTAYEQYF
TGTGCCAGCAGCCAAGGGGTGGACACCGCCTACGAGCAGTACTTC
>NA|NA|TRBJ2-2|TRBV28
CASSPVPNTGELFF
TGTGCCAGCAGTCCCGTACCGAACACCGGGGAGCTGTTTTTT
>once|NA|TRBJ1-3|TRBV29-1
CSVLGGPNTIYF
TGCAGCGTTCTGGGAGGGCCGAACACCATATATTTT
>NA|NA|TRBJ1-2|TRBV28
CASSSRWTPSLKSYTF
TGTGCCAGCAGTTCGAGGTGGACGCCTTCCCTAAAAAGCTACACCTTC
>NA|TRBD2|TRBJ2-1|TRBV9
CASSVGSAREAAADEQFF
TGTGCCAGCAGCGTAGGATCAGCGCGGGAGGCCGCCGCGGATGAGCAGTTCTTC
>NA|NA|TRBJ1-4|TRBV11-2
CAPTGEDEKLFF
TGTGCCCCCACCGGGGAGGATGAAAAACTGTTTTTT
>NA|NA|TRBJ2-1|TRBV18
CASSPLRDQLLNEQFF
TGTGCCAGCTCACCGCTAAGGGACCAACTCTTAAATGAGCAGTTCTTC
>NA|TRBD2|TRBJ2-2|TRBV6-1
CASSVGTSGRAGELFF
TGTGCCAGCAGTGTGGGGACTAGCGGGAGGGCCGGGGAGCTGTTTTTT
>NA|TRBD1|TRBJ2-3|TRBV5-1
CASSLQTGWTRTPDTQYF
TGCGCCAGCAGCTTACAGACAGGGTGGACCCGTACCCCCGATACGCAGTATTTT
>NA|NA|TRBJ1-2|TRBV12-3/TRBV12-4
CASSGSYGYTF
TGTGCCAGCAGCGGGAGCTATGGCTACACCTTC
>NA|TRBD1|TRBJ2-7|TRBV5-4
CASSERDRSMDEQYF
TGTGCCAGCAGCGAACGGGACAGGTCGATGGACGAGCAGTACTTC
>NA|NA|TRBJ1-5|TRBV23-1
CASVTQGLFCNQPQHF
TGCGCCAGCGTGACGCAGGGGTTATTTTGCAATCAGCCCCAGCATTTT
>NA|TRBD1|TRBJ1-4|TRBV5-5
CASSAGDRGLSNEKLFF
TGTGCCAGCAGCGCCGGGGACAGGGGGCTGTCTAATGAAAAACTGTTTTTT
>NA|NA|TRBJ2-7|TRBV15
CATSRDVVSEQYF
TGTGCCACCAGCAGAGATGTAGTGAGCGAGCAGTACTTC
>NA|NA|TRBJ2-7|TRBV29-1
CSVIMELALYEQYF
TGCAGCGTTATAATGGAGTTAGCCTTGTACGAGCAGTACTTC
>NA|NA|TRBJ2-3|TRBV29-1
CSVDTGGLGGGTDTQYF
TGCAGCGTTGATACCGGGGGACTTGGCGGGGGCACAGATACGCAGTATTTT
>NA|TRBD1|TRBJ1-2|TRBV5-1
CASSLAGRGQGYTF
TGCGCCAGCAGCTTGGCGGGCAGGGGGCAGGGCTACACCTTC
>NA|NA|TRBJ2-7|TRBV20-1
CSASHYEQYF
TGCAGTGCGTCGCACTACGAGCAGTACTTC
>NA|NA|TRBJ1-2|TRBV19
CASSTGIYYGYTF
TGTGCCAGTAGTACCGGCATCTACTATGGCTACACCTTC
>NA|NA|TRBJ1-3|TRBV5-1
CASSLIDSSSGNTIYF
TGCGCCAGCAGCTTGATTGACAGTTCCTCTGGAAACACCATATATTTT
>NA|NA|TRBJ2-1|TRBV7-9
CASSSNNEQFF
TGTGCCAGCAGCTCCAACAATGAGCAGTTCTTC
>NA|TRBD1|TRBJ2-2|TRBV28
CASSRQGWGELFF
TGTGCCAGCAGTCGACAGGGATGGGGGGAGCTGTTTTTT
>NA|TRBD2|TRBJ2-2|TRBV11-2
CASAERENTGELFF
TGTGCCAGCGCGGAGCGGGAAAACACCGGGGAGCTGTTTTTT
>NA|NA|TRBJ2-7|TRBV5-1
CASSFGGLGGGYEQYF
TGCGCCAGCAGCTTCGGGGGGCTCGGCGGAGGGTACGAGCAGTACTTC
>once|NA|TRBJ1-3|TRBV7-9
CASSLAIGQLARNTIYF
TGTGCCAGCAGCTTAGCTATTGGGCAGCTCGCGAGAAACACCATATATTTT
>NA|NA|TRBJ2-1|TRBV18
CASSPPGPFDVSYNEQFF
TGTGCCAGCTCACCCCCGGGACCCTTTGATGTTTCCTACAATGAGCAGTTCTTC
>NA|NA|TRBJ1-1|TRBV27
CASSFWLNTEAFF
TGTGCCAGCAGTTTTTGGCTGAACACTGAAGCTTTCTTT
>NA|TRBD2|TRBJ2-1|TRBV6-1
CASSEPLAGVLKGEQFF
TGTGCCAGCAGTGAACCGCTAGCGGGAGTTCTCAAGGGTGAGCAGTTCTTC
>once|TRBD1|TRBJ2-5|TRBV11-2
CASSLGQVLQETQYF
TGTGCCAGCAGCTTGGGACAGGTACTACAAGAGACCCAGTACTTC
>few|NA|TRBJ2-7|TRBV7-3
CASSLAREYEQYF
TGTGCCAGCAGCTTAGCGCGGGAATACGAGCAGTACTTC
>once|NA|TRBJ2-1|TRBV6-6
CASSTSSYNEQFF
TGTGCCAGCAGTACTAGCTCCTACAATGAGCAGTTCTTC
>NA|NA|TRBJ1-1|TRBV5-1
CASSSGPPEAFF
TGCGCCAGCAGCTCGGGCCCTCCTGAAGCTTTCTTT
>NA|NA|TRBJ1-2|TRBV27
CASRRGYGYTF
TGTGCCAGCAGACGGGGTTATGGCTACACCTTC
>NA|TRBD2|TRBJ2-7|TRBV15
CATSRAQTSGVFYEQYF
TGTGCCACCAGCAGAGCCCAAACTAGCGGAGTCTTTTACGAGCAGTACTTC
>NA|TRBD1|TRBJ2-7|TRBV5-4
CASSLRDREREQYF
TGTGCCAGCAGCTTGAGAGACAGGGAGCGCGAGCAGTACTTC
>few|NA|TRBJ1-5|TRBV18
CASSPSTLPGDQPQHF
TGTGCCAGCTCACCTTCGACACTCCCGGGGGATCAGCCCCAGCATTTT
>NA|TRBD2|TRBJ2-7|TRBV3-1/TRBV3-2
CASSPQGLAGLYEQYF
TGTGCCAGCAGCCCCCAAGGACTAGCGGGCCTCTACGAGCAGTACTTC